This T cell receptor (beta chain) came from a study of OX40 agonist ivuxolimab in advanced cancers. As for the study more broadly: The costimulatory receptor OX40 (CD134) was targeted by ivuxolimab, a fully human IgG2 agonistic monoclonal antibody. Intravenous ivuxolimab was administered to patients every 2 weeks at six dose levels: 0.01, 0.1, 0.3, 1.5, 3 and 10 mg/kg. Among the approximately 50 dose-escalation patients, 19 had hepatocellular carcinoma, 15 melanoma, 9 renal cell carcinoma and 9 head and neck cancer. The dose-escalation cohort was over 70% male with a mean age of roughly 62 years, ranging from 23 to 79. Prior anti-PD-1, anti-PD-L1 or anti-CTLA-4 therapy was permitted, and checkpoint inhibitors had been received by more than 35% of dose-escalation patients. Three dose-escalation patients achieved partial responses, one with hepatocellular carcinoma and two with cutaneous melanoma. The point of sequencing TCRbeta in the periphery was to test whether ivuxolimab changed TCR sequence diversity and drove clonal T-cell expansion. The paper covers the monotherapy dose-escalation part of the phase I ivuxolimab trial, which included N of about 56 patients.

Patients with autoimmune disease history or receiving systemic immunosuppression were excluded from the trial. Peripheral blood for TCR sequencing was drawn from every dose cohort at baseline, at cycle 4 day 1 and at cycle 7 day 1. Samples were obtained from an open-label, multicenter, first-in-human phase I dose-escalation trial of ivuxolimab. Adults with locally advanced or metastatic head and neck squamous cell, hepatocellular, melanoma or renal cell carcinoma were enrolled in the trial. CD4+ and CD8+ T cells were sorted separately from peripheral blood before TCR sequencing. This clone has only one observation. The antigen it binds to is not known. Per-nucleotide qualities are absent, and no much larger clonotype sits a single base away. To sequence the TCRbeta CDR3 region, genomic DNA was isolated from the sorted cells. The immunoSEQ Assay was used for sequencing of TCRbeta CDR3 regions. TCRdb mirrors the immuneACCESS table, restricted to in-frame sequences. Some clones are absent from its copies; in checked studies, under half trace to an unresolved V gene, and the reason for the others is unknown. The sample records around 93,000 clones, around nine tenths of which are singletons. The top ten hold around 1.5% of the sample.

V has 6 bases trimmed and J has 1 base trimmed; junction bases matching no gene number 6. The CDR3 goes from the cysteine to the phenylalanine over 15 residues. This entry keeps only the CDR3 DNA: 45 bases, framed from base 1. CDR1 and CDR2 are drawn from the germline V gene: SGHNT, YENEEA. Findings and caveats that apply to the study as a whole: Low levels of normalized T-cell clonal expansion were also shown by some nonresponding patients. Antigen specificity was not determined for the clonally expanded peripheral T cells. At doses of 0.1 to 3.0 mg/kg, clonal expansion of both CD4+ and CD8+ T cells in blood was seen between baseline and week 6. After ivuxolimab, more expanded clones were found on average in CD8+ T cells than in CD4+ T cells. In the 0.1-3.0 mg/kg groups, partial responders were among the patients with the lowest normalized peripheral clonal expansion, particularly in CD8+ T cells.

Sequencing used CD4+ or CD8+ T cells sorted from blood, obtained in a trial of the OX40 agonist ivuxolimab. The sequence is built from TRBV11-3 and TRBJ2-5; 9 bases in the middle match TRBD1. The source is an adult with an advanced solid tumor such as melanoma, head and neck, liver or kidney cancer. The nucleotide sequence is given as TGTGCCAGCAGTCTACAGGGGGCGGCCCAAGAGACCCAGTACTTC. This codes for CASSLQGAAQETQYF.